A few counts support the clone carrying this T cell receptor (beta chain). Its antigen remains unknown. A read error is possible here, since a much larger clone lies one base away. TCRdb fed the reads into MiXCR, producing one record per CDR3 protein. The sample includes approximately 19,000 distinct CDR3 sequences, roughly 20% of them seen just once. The data originate from a study of lung T cells in sarcoidosis with Löfgren's syndrome. Study-level findings and limits: These T cells possibly recognize a putative, unidentified sarcoidosis-associated antigen.

Sequencing was carried out using CD4+ T cells from PBMCs. This receptor was taken from a human donor with sarcoidosis (Löfgren's syndrome or another form), or a control subject (not recorded which).

The CDR3 sequence is CASSGQATDTQYF. As DNA, the CDR3 is TGTGCCAGCAGCGGACAAGCCACAGATACGCAGTATTTT. The chain joins TRBV27 to TRBJ2-3; possible D gene TRBD1, 5 bases. This CDR3 comprises 13 residues. V lost 6 bases and J lost 2, with 9 bases in between. Germline V lookup: CDR1 MNHEY, CDR2 SMNVEV (reference sequence).